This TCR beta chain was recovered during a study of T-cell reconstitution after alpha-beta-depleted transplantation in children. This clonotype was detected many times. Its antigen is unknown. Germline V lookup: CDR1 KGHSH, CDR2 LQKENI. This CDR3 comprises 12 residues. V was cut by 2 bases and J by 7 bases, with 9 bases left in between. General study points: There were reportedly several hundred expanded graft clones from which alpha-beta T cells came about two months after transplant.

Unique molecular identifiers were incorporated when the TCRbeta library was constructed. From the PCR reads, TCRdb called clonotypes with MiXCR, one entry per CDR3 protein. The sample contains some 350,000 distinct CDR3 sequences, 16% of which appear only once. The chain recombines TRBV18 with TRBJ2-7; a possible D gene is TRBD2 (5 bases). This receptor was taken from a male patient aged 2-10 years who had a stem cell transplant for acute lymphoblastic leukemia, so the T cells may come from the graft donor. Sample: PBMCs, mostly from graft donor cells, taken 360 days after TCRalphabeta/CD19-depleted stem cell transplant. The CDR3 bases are TGTGCCAGCTCACCAGTAGGCGGGGAGCAGTACTTC. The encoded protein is CASSPVGGEQYF. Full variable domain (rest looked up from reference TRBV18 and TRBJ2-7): NAGVMQNPRHLVRRRGQEARLRCSPMKGHSHVYWYRQLPEEGLKFMVYLQKENIIDESGMPKERFSAEFPKEGPSILRIQQVVRGDSAAYFCASSPVGGEQYFGPGTRLTVT.